Given below is one T cell receptor beta chain in context. The antigen is not known. The CDR3 has 15 amino acids. Germline values: CDR1 LGHNA, CDR2 YSLEER. Trimming cost V 3 bases and J 1 base, with 13 bases left between them. This sample was taken from a study of radiation and T cells in renal cell carcinoma. Study results and limitations: In blood, top tumor clones expanded by 2 weeks, shrinking by 4.

Documented time point: blood 4 weeks post-SBRT, at nephrectomy. Treatment indicated: 15 Gy SBRT to primary tumor, nephrectomy 4 weeks later. Nephrectomy followed 15 Gy stereotactic body radiation by 4 weeks. Method: immunoSEQ multiplex PCR; TCRdb's copy keeps in-frame clones and lacks some. The data contain 120,000 to 150,000 clones, 75% to 90% of them seen just once; the ten biggest clones take up around 17%. The source of this sequence is a woman between 50 and 59 years old with renal cell carcinoma. Material: blood, obtained from a patient whose treatment included radiotherapy and nephrectomy. The chain employs TRBV4-3 and TRBJ2-7; a weak D match, TRBD2 (6 bases). DNA for the CDR3: TGCGCCAGCAGCCATTACCGGGAGTATTCCTACGAGCAGTACTTC. It specifies CASSHYREYSYEQYF.